This T cell receptor (beta chain) was recorded in a study of graft-versus-host responses after intestinal transplantation. About the research overall: Following induction with anti-thymocyte globulin, all recipients were given tacrolimus and steroids for about 3 years. Study observations and caveats: The marrow of recipients harbored GvH clones, and ileum or blood showed some of them first. Clonal ratios of graft-versus-host to host-versus-graft in allografts were high for patients exhibiting graft-donor T cell macrochimerism.

Regarding this clone: Its specificity is not known. Germline and junction disagree at one end, which may indicate a read error.

This CDR3 has 15 amino acids. Looked up from germline, CDR1 is SEHNR and CDR2 is FQNEAQ (reference sequence). Measured with immunoSEQ multiplex PCR; TCRdb has only the in-frame clones, and not every one. The repertoire holds about 45,000 clones, roughly 90% seen once, with around 4.3% in the top ten. The sequence derives from a human patient who received an intestinal transplant, so some T cells may come from the graft donor. V gene TRBV7-9 combines with J gene TRBJ1-2, with 7 bases that match TRBD1. Sample: PBMCs, taken 524 days after transplant. The CDR3 nucleotides are TGTGCCAGCAGCCTAGCCCCGACAGGGAACTATGGCTACACCTTC. This sequence encodes CASSLAPTGNYGYTF.